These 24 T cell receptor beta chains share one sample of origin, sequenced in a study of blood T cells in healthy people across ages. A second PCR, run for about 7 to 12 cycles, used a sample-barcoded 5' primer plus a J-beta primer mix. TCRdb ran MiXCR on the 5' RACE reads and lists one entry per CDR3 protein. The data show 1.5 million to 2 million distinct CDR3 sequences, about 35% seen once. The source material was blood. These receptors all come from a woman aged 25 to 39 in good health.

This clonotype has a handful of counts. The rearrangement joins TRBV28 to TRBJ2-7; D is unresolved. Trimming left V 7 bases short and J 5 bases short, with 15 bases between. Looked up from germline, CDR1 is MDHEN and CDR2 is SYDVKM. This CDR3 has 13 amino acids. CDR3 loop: CASTAIRIDEQYF. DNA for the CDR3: TGTGCCAGCACCGCAATCCGAATAGACGAGCAGTACTTC.

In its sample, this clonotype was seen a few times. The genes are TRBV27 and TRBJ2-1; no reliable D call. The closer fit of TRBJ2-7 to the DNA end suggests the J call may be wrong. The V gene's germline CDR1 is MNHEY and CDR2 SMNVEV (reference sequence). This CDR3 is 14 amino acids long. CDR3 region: CASSLVSSYNEQYF. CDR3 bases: TGTGCCAGCAGTCTAGTATCTTCCTACAATGAGCAGTACTTC.

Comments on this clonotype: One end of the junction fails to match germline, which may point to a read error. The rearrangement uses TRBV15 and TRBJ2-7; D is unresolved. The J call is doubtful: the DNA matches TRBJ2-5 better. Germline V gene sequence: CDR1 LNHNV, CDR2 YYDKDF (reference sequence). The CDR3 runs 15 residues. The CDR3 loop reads CAASRVTDYQETQYF. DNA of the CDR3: TGTGCCGCCAGCAGAGTTACAGATTATCAAGAGACCCAGTACTTC.

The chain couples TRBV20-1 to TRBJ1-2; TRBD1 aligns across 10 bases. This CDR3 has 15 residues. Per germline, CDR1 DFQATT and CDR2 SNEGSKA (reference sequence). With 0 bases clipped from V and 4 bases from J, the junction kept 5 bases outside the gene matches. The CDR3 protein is CSARDSRTGGYGYTF. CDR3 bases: TGCAGTGCTAGAGACTCTCGGACAGGGGGCTATGGCTACACCTTC.

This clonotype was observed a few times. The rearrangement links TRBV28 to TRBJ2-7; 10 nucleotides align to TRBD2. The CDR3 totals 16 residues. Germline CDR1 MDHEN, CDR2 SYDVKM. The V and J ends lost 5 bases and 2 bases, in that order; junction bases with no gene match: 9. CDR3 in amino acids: CASSPSMGLATYEQYF. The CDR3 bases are TGTGCCAGCAGTCCCTCAATGGGACTAGCGACCTACGAGCAGTACTTC.

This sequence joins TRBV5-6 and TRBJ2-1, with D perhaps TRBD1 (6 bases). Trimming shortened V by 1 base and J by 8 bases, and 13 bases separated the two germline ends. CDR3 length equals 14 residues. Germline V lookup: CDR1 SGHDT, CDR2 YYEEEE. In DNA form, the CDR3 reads TGTGCCAGCAGCTTGTCCTACAGGGTTGATGAGCAGTTCTTC. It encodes CASSLSYRVDEQFF. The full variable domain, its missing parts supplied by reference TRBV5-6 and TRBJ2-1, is DAGVTQSPTHLIKTRGQQVTLRCSPKSGHDTVSWYQQALGQGPQFIFQYYEEEERQRGNFPDRFSGHQFPNYSSELNVNALLLGDSALYLCASSLSYRVDEQFFGPGTRLTVL.

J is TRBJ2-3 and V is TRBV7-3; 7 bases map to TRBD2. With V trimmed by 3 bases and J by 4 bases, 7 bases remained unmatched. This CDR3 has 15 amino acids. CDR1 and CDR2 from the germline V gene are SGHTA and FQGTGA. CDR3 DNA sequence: TGTGCCAGCAGCTTTTTGGGAGGGCGGGCAGATACGCAGTATTTT. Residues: CASSFLGGRADTQYF.

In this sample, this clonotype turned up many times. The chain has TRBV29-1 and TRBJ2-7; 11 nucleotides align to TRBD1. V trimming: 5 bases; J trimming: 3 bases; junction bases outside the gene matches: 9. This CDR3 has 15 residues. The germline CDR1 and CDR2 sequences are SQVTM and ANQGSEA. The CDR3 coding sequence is TGCAGCGTTCGAAGGGACAGGGGGAACCGCTACGAGCAGTACTTC. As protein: CSVRRDRGNRYEQYF.

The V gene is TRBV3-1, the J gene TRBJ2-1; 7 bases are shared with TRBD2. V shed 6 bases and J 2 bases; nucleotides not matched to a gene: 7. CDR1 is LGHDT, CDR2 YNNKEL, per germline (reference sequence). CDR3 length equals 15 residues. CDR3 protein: CASREAGRPYNEQFF. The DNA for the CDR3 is TGTGCCAGCAGGGAAGCGGGGAGGCCCTACAATGAGCAGTTCTTC.

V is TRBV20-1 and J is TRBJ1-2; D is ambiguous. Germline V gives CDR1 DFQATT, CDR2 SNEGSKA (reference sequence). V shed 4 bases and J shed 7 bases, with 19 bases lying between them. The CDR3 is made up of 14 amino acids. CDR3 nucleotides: TGCAGTGCTAAAAGGGCTATTGCGGGAGGTGGCTACACCTTC. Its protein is CSAKRAIAGGGYTF.

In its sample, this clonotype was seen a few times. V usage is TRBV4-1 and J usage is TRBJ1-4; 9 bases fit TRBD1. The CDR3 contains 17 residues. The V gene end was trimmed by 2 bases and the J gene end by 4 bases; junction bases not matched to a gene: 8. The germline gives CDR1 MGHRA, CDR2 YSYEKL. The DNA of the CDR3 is TGCGCCAGCAGCCAACGCCCACAGGGGGCCATTAATGAAAAACTGTTTTTT. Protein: CASSQRPQGAINEKLFF.

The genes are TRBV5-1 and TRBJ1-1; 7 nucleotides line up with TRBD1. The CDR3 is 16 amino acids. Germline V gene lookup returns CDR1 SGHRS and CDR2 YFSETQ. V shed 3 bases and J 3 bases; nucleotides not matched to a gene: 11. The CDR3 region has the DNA TGCGCCAGCAGCTGGGGAACAGGGGTTGGGTACACTGAAGCTTTCTTT. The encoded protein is CASSWGTGVGYTEAFF.

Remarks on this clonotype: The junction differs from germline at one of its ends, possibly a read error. This CDR3 reads CVSSRDSASTYEQYF. The CDR3 bases are TGCGTCAGCAGCCGGGACTCAGCTTCGACCTACGAGCAGTACTTC. This chain links TRBV5-1 with TRBJ2-7, with D possibly being TRBD2 (6 bases). CDR3 size: 15 residues. Looked up from germline, CDR1 is SGHRS and CDR2 is YFSETQ.

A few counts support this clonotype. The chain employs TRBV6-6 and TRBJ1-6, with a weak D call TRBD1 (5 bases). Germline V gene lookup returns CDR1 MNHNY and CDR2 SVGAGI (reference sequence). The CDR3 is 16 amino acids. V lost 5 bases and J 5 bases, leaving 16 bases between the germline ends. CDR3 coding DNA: TGTGCCAGCAGTCCCCTACCTCCGGGGGATAATTCACCCCTCCACTTT. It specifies CASSPLPPGDNSPLHF.

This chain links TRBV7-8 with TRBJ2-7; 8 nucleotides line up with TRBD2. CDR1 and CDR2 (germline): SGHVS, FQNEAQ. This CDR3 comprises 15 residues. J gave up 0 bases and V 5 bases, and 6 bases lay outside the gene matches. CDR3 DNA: TGTGCCAGCAGCCCTCCTAGCGGGTTCTCCTACGAGCAGTACTTC. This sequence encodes CASSPPSGFSYEQYF.

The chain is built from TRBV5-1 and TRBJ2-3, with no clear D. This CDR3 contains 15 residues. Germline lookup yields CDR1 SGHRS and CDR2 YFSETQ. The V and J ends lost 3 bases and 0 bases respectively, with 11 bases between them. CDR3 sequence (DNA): TGCGCCAGCAGCTGGCAGCAGCCCAGCACAGATACGCAGTATTTT. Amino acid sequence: CASSWQQPSTDTQYF.

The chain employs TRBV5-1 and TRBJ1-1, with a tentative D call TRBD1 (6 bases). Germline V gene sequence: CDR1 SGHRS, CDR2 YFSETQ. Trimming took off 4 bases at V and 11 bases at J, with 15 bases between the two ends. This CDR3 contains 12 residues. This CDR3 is CASSPGQMRAFF. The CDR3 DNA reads TGCGCCAGCAGCCCCGGACAGATGCGGGCTTTCTTT.

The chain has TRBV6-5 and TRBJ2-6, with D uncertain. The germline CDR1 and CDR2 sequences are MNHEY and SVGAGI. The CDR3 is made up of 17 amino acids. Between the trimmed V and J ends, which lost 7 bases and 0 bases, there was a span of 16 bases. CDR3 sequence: CASTLGRTFSGANVLTF. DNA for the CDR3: TGTGCCAGCACTTTAGGGCGTACCTTCTCTGGGGCCAACGTCCTGACTTTC.

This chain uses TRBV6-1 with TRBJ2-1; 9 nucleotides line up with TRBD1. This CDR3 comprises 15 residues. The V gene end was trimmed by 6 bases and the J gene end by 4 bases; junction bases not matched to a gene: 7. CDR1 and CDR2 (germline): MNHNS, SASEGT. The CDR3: CASSARQGGYNEQFF. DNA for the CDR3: TGTGCCAGCAGCGCACGACAGGGGGGGTACAATGAGCAGTTCTTC.

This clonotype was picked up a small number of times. CDR3 in amino acids: CSARDPWDEQYF. In DNA, the CDR3 is TGCAGTGCTAGAGACCCTTGGGACGAGCAGTACTTC. The chain combines TRBV20-1 with TRBJ2-7; no firm D call. The CDR3 runs to 12 residues. V lost 0 bases and J lost 5, with 8 bases in between. The germline CDR1 and CDR2 sequences are DFQATT and SNEGSKA (reference sequence).

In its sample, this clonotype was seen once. The CDR3 region has the DNA TGCGCCAGCAGCGCCCGTCGACAGCAGCCGATCACCGGGGAGCTGTTTTTT. This sequence encodes CASSARRQQPITGELFF. The J gene is TRBJ2-2, the V gene TRBV5-1, with D perhaps matching TRBD1 (5 bases). The CDR3 runs 17 residues. Germline CDR1 and CDR2: SGHRS and YFSETQ. Between the trimmed V and J ends, which lost 4 bases and 4 bases, there was a span of 20 bases.

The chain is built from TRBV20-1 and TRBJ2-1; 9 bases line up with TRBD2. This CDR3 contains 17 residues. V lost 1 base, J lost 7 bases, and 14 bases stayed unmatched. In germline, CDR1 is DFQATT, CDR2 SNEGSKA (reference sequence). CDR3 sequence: CSARGSSASGERNEQFF. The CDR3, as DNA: TGCAGTGCTAGAGGGTCCTCGGCTAGCGGGGAAAGGAATGAGCAGTTCTTC.

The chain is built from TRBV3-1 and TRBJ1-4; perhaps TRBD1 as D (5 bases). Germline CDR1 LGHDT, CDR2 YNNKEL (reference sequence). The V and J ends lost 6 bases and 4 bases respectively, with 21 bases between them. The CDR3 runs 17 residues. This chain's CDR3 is CASSPRSLGQFNEKLFF. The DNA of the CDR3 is TGTGCCAGCAGTCCCCGGTCTTTGGGGCAGTTTAATGAAAAACTGTTTTTT.

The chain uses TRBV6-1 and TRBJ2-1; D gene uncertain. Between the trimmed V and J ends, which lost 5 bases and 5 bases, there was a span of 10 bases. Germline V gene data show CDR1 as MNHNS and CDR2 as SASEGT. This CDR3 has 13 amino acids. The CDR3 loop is CASSPAYNNEQFF. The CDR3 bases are TGTGCCAGCAGTCCCGCCTACAACAATGAGCAGTTCTTC.